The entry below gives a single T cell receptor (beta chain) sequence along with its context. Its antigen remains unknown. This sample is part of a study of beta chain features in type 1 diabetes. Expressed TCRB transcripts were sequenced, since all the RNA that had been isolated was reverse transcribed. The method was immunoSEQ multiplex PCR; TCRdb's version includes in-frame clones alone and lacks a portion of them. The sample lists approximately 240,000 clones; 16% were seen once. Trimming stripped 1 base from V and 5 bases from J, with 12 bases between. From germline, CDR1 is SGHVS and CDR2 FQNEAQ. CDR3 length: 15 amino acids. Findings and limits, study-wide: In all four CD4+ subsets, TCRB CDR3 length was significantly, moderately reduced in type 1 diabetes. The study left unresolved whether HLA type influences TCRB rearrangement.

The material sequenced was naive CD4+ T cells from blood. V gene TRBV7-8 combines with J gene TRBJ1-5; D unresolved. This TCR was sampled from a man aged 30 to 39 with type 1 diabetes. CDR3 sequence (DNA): TGTGCCAGCAGCTTAGGAAGGGCAGCTCATCAGCCCCAGCATTTT. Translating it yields CASSLGRAAHQPQHF.